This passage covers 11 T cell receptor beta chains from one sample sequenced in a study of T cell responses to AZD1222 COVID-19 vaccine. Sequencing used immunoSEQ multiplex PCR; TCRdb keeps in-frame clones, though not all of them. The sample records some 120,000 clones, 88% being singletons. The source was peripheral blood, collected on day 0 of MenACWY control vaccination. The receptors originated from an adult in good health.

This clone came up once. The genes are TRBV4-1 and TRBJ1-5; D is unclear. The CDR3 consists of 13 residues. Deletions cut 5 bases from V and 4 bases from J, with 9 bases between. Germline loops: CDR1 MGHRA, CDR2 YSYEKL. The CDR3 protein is CASSTGPNQPQHF. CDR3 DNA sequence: TGCGCCAGCAGCACCGGACCTAATCAGCCCCAGCATTTT.

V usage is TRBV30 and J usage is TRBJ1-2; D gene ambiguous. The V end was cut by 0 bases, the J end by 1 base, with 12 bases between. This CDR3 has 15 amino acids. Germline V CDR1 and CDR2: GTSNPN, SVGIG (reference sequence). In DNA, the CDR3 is TGTGCCTGGAGTGTAGGGCCTCGAAATAACTATGGCTACACCTTC. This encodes CAWSVGPRNNYGYTF. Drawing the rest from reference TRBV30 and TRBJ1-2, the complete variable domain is SQTIHQWPATLVQPVGSPLSLECTVEGTSNPNLYWYRQAAGRGLQLLFYSVGIGQISSEVPQNLSASRPQDRQFILSSKKLLLSDSGFYLCAWSVGPRNNYGYTFGSGTRLTVV.

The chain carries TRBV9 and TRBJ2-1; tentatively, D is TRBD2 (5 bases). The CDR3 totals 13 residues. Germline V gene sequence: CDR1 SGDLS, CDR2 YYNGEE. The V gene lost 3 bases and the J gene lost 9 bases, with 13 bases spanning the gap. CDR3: CASSGALAGEQFF. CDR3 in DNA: TGTGCCAGCAGCGGGGCCCTGGCGGGTGAGCAGTTCTTC.

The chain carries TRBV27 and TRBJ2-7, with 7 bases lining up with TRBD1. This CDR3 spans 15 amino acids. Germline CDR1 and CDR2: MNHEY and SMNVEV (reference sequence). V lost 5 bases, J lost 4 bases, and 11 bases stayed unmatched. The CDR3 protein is CASSPQAMTGYEQYF. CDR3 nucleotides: TGTGCCAGCAGTCCTCAGGCTATGACAGGGTACGAGCAGTACTTC.

The CDR3 sequence is CASSLKPDEQYF. The CDR3 nucleotides are TGTGCCAGCAGTTTAAAACCGGACGAGCAGTACTTC. The V call is TRBV28, the J call TRBJ2-7; D is unclear. The CDR3 totals 12 residues. Germline V lookup: CDR1 MDHEN, CDR2 SYDVKM. V gave up 2 bases and J gave up 5 bases, with 7 bases separating them.

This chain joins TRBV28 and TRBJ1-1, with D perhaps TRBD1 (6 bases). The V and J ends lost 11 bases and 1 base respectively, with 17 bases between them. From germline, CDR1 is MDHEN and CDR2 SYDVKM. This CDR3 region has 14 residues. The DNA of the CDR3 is TGTGCCTTAAAGGGGGGCAGGGGGAACACTGAAGCTTTCTTT. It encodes CALKGGRGNTEAFF. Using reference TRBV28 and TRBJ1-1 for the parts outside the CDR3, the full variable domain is DVKVTQSSRYLVKRTGEKVFLECVQDMDHENMFWYRQDPGLGLRLIYFSYDVKMKEKGDIPEGYSVSREKKERFSLILESASTNQTSMYLCALKGGRGNTEAFFGQGTRLTVV.

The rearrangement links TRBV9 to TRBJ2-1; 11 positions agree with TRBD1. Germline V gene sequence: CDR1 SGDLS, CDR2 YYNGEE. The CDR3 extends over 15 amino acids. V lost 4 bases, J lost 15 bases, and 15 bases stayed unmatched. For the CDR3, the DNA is TGTGCCAGCAGCCCAGAAGGGACAGGGGGGGATTTGTGGTTCTTC. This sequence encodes CASSPEGTGGDLWFF.

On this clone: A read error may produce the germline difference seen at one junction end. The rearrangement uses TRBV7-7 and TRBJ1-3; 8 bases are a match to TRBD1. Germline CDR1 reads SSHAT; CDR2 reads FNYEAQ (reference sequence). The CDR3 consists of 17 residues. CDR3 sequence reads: CASSLWIGRGRGNTIYF. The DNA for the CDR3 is TGTGCTAGCAGCTTATGGATTGGCAGGGGGCGAGGAAACACCATATATTTT.

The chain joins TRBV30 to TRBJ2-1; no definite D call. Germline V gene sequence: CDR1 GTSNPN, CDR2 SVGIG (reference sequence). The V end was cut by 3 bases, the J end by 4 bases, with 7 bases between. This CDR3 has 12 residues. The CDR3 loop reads CAWSGVYNEQFF. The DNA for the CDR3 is TGTGCCTGGAGCGGAGTATACAATGAGCAGTTCTTC.

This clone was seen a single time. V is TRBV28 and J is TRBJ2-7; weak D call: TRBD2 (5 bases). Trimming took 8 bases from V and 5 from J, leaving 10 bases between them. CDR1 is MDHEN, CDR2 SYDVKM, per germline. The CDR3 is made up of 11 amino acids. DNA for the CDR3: TGTGCCAGCGTTTCGGGGAACGAGCAGTACTTC. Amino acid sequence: CASVSGNEQYF.

CDR3 nucleotide sequence: TGTGCCAGCAGCCGGGACGGGCCCTACGAGCAGTACTTC. Its translation: CASSRDGPYEQYF. V gene TRBV27 combines with J gene TRBJ2-7, with D tentatively TRBD1 or TRBD2 (5 bases each). V was clipped by 6 bases and J by 2 bases, with 11 bases between them. Germline CDR1 MNHEY, CDR2 SMNVEV (reference sequence). The CDR3 is made up of 13 amino acids.